The present T cell receptor (beta chain) was sequenced within a study of beta chain features in type 1 diabetes. As concerns this clone: Antigen: not known.

In germline, CDR1 is LGHNA, CDR2 YNFKEQ. The CDR3 contains 15 residues. V was shortened by 3 bases and J by 0 bases, with 9 bases between the two germline ends. Study-level points and caveats: Moderately but significantly shorter TCRB CDR3s were found in Type 1 diabetes patients in all four CD4+ subsets.

Once sorted, every population was more than 98% pure. The entirety of the isolated RNA underwent reverse transcription, so expressed TCRB transcripts were sequenced. Using immunoSEQ multiplex PCR, the repertoire was profiled, and TCRdb retains in-frame clones only, with some absent. The sample holds over 200,000 clones; approximately 11% are singletons and the top ten take approximately 0.015%. This sequence joins TRBV4-2 and TRBJ2-1; D is possibly TRBD1 (5 bases). What was sequenced was naive CD4+ T cells from blood. The TCR sequence derives from a man aged 25 to 40 with type 1 diabetes. In nucleotides, the CDR3 is TGTGCCAGCAGCCAGACAGTATACTCCTACAATGAGCAGTTCTTC. The encoded protein is CASSQTVYSYNEQFF.